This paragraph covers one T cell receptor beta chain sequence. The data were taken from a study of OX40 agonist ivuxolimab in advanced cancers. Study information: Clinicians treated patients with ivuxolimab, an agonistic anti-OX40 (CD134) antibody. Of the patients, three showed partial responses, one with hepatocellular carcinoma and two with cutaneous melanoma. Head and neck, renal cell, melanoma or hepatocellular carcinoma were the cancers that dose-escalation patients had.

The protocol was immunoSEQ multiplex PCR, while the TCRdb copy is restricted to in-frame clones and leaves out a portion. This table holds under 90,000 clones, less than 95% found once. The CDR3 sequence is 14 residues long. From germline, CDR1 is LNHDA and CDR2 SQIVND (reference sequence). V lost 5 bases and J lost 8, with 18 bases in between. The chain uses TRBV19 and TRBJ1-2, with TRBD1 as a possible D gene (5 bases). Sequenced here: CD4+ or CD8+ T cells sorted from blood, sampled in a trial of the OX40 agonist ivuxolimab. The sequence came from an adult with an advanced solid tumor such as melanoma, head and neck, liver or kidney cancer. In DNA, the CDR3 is TGTGCCAGTAGTCCCACGGGACGGGCGGGAGGCTACACCTTC. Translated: CASSPTGRAGGYTF.